This T cell receptor beta chain was observed in a study of shared clonotypes between healthy human individuals. Study details: CD4 naive and memory got three plates each, CD8 naive two, CD8 memory one. Study-wide results and limits: Genetic and exposure-history diversity was limited by the few donors. Across subsets, estimated richness was generally greater for naive than for memory populations.

Points on this clone: Its antigen is currently unknown.

Deep-level assay runs were performed. TCRdb keeps only in-frame clones here, not all; method: immunoSEQ multiplex PCR. The table includes approximately 1,500,000 clones, roughly 95% detected once. The ends were cut back, 2 bases at V and 7 bases at J, with 8 bases in the middle. The germline V gene encodes CDR1 MDHEN and CDR2 SYDVKM. This CDR3 has 12 amino acids. Sequencing used naive CD4+ T cells sorted from blood. Subset given: CD45RA+ positively selected. The chain has TRBV28 and TRBJ1-2; D remains unclear. The receptor was isolated from a man aged 25 to 40 in good health. The CDR3 protein is CASSLRERGYTF. CDR3 coding DNA: TGTGCCAGCAGTTTACGGGAGCGTGGCTACACCTTC.